This T cell receptor (beta chain) is drawn from a study of cytomegalovirus exposure and HLA in healthy donors. Primers: 60 Vbeta forward and 13 Jbeta reverse. Measured with immunoSEQ multiplex PCR; TCRdb has only the in-frame clones, and not every one. In the table there are about 190,000 clones, 75% to 90% of which are singletons. In its sample, this clone was seen a few times. The sequenced sample consisted of PBMCs. The TCR was taken from a woman aged 18 to 35 in good health and CMV-seronegative.

The CDR3 DNA sequence: TGTGCCAGCAGCCCAGGGTCGGACTATGGCTACACCTTC. It is translated as CASSPGSDYGYTF. The V gene is TRBV7-8, the J gene TRBJ1-2, with D possibly being TRBD1 (5 bases). CDR1 and CDR2 from the germline V gene are SGHVS and FQNEAQ. Trimming stripped 5 bases from V and 3 bases from J, with 10 bases between. This CDR3 region has 13 residues.